The clone carrying this T cell receptor beta chain showed up just a few times. The sample belongs to a study of patients and donors after allogeneic stem cell transplantation. Each CDR3 protein is one row after TCRdb ran MiXCR on the RT-PCR reads. The data hold about 150,000 distinct CDR3 sequences, with 37% observed a single time. Losses at the gene ends were 3 bases for V and 6 bases for J; bases not matched to a gene: 4. The CDR3 covers 14 residues. The chain carries TRBV12-3 or TRBV12-4 and TRBJ1-5, with 8 bases identical to TRBD1. The receptor was derived from a human donor who was either an allogeneic HSCT recipient or a stem cell or donor lymphocyte infusion donor (not recorded which). It is not recorded whose cells these are; they may come from a transplant donor. The sample taken for sequencing was blood, either unsorted or a sorted T cell fraction (not recorded which). The CDR3 protein is CASSLDRAGQPQHF. CDR3 nucleotide sequence: TGTGCCAGCAGTTTGGACAGGGCGGGTCAGCCCCAGCATTTT.